Shown below are 29 T cell receptor beta chains from a single sample sequenced in a study of shared clonotypes between healthy human individuals. The data were produced by immunoSEQ multiplex PCR, yet TCRdb's version contains in-frame clones alone and is incomplete. The data hold around 690,000 clones, with 90% observed a single time. The sequencing input was memory CD8+ T cells from PBMCs. Subset noted: CD45RO+ cells pooled with CCR7-negative TemRA cells. The receptors originated from a man aged 18 to 30 in good health. Some clones in this sample may be carry-over from other donors' samples.

This clone was detected only once. The rearrangement joins TRBV9 to TRBJ2-1; TRBD2 is a possible D gene (5 bases). Looked up from germline, CDR1 is SGDLS and CDR2 is YYNGEE. The CDR3 spans 12 residues. V lost 3 bases to trimming and J lost 10 bases, with 11 bases between them. The CDR3 here is CASSGGEGEQFF. The CDR3 DNA reads as TGTGCCAGCAGCGGAGGCGAGGGCGAGCAGTTCTTC.

CDR3 DNA sequence: TGTGCCAGCAGCCAAGAAGGGTACCCTGGGTACGAGCAGTACTTC. Protein sequence: CASSQEGYPGYEQYF. The J gene is TRBJ2-7, the V gene TRBV7-9; D remains unclear. Germline V gene data show CDR1 as SEHNR and CDR2 as FQNEAQ (reference sequence). There are 15 residues in the CDR3. V gave up 5 bases and J gave up 4 bases, with 18 bases separating them.

This clone was detected only once. The chain combines TRBV28 with TRBJ2-5; D is possibly TRBD2 (5 bases). V was pared by 6 bases and J by 5 bases, with 16 bases between. Germline lookup yields CDR1 MDHEN and CDR2 SYDVKM. The CDR3 runs 14 residues. The CDR3: CASSPSGWRETQYF. The CDR3 DNA is TGTGCCAGCAGCCCCTCGGGCTGGAGGGAGACCCAGTACTTC.

This rearrangement joins TRBV27 to TRBJ1-1; possible D gene TRBD1, 5 bases. The V gene lost 6 bases and the J gene lost 6 bases, with 23 bases spanning the gap. The CDR3 extends over 16 amino acids. Germline loops: CDR1 MNHEY, CDR2 SMNVEV (reference sequence). This CDR3 reads CASRVAPWGTKAEAFF. Here the CDR3 DNA reads TGTGCCAGCAGAGTAGCGCCATGGGGCACAAAGGCTGAAGCTTTCTTT.

V gene TRBV27 combines with J gene TRBJ2-2; 8 bases match TRBD1. Trimming removed 3 bases from V and 0 bases from J; junction bases left unmatched: 3. This CDR3 region has 16 residues. Germline lookup yields CDR1 MNHEY and CDR2 SMNVEV (reference sequence). CDR3 DNA: TGTGCCAGCAGTTTGACAGGGGAAACGAACACCGGGGAGCTGTTTTTT. It translates to CASSLTGETNTGELFF.

The rearrangement joins TRBV6-5 to TRBJ1-3, with a weak D call TRBD1 (5 bases). The CDR3 extends over 14 amino acids. The germline gives CDR1 MNHEY, CDR2 SVGAGI. Deletions cut 2 bases from V and 4 bases from J, with 9 bases between. In DNA, the CDR3 is TGTGCCAGCAGTTACGGGGGGGAAGGAAACACCATATATTTT. This codes for CASSYGGEGNTIYF.

This clone appeared a single time. V and J are TRBV28 and TRBJ1-3; D is possibly TRBD1 (6 bases). V lost 3 bases to trimming and J lost 0 bases, with 12 bases between them. CDR1 is MDHEN and CDR2 is SYDVKM in the germline V gene. The CDR3 sequence is 16 residues long. CDR3 nucleotide sequence: TGTGCCAGCAGTTTCACGATCAGGGGCTCTGGAAACACCATATATTTT. This translates into CASSFTIRGSGNTIYF.

The chain employs TRBV19 and TRBJ2-1; possibly TRBD1 or TRBD2 for D (5 bases each). This CDR3 comprises 13 residues. V was cut by 5 bases and J by 7 bases, with 12 bases left in between. The V gene's germline CDR1 is LNHDA and CDR2 SQIVND (reference sequence). This CDR3 reads CASSEGNANEQFF. In DNA form, the CDR3 reads TGTGCCAGTAGTGAGGGGAATGCGAATGAGCAGTTCTTC.

The chain joins TRBV28 to TRBJ2-7; D remains unclear. Germline values: CDR1 MDHEN, CDR2 SYDVKM. V was shortened by 6 bases and J by 3 bases, with 12 bases between the two germline ends. This CDR3 region has 13 residues. The CDR3 protein is CASSYPGHYEQYF. CDR3 coding DNA: TGTGCCAGCAGCTACCCCGGCCACTACGAGCAGTACTTC.

Worth noting for this clone: Other DNA sequences from this sample encode an identical CDR3 as well. The CDR3, as DNA: TGCGCCAGCAGCTTGGTCGGAACCTACAATGAGCAGTTCTTC. Amino acids: CASSLVGTYNEQFF. The rearrangement links TRBV5-1 to TRBJ2-1, with D unresolved. Trimming pared 0 bases from V and 2 bases from J, leaving 6 bases between. This CDR3 comprises 14 residues. CDR1 and CDR2 from the germline V gene are SGHRS and YFSETQ.

Only one count was recorded for this clone. The chain is built from TRBV4-3 and TRBJ2-2; 8 bases match TRBD2. Unmatched junction bases numbered 12, after V lost 1 base and J lost 5 bases. The CDR3 runs 18 residues. Per germline, CDR1 LGHNA and CDR2 YSLEER. In nucleotides, the CDR3 is TGCGCCAGCAGCCAAGTTCTGTGGAGCGGGAGAGGAACCGGGGAGCTGTTTTTT. The encoded protein is CASSQVLWSGRGTGELFF.

DNA for the CDR3: TGCGCCAGCAGCTTGGAAGTAGCGGGTCCCTGGGAGCAGTACTTC. It encodes CASSLEVAGPWEQYF. The chain carries TRBV5-1 and TRBJ2-7; 7 bases agree with TRBD2. The CDR3 loop spans 15 amino acids. V was clipped by 0 bases and J by 7 bases; unmatched bases: 10. Looked up from germline, CDR1 is SGHRS and CDR2 is YFSETQ.

The chain joins TRBV7-2 to TRBJ2-2, with 10 bases matching TRBD2. The V gene end was trimmed by 4 bases and the J gene end by 6 bases; junction bases not matched to a gene: 11. Germline V lookup: CDR1 SGHTA, CDR2 FQGNSA. This CDR3 spans 17 amino acids. Here the CDR3 reads CASSWGLARGWAGELFF. The CDR3 DNA sequence: TGTGCCAGCAGCTGGGGACTAGCGAGGGGTTGGGCCGGGGAGCTGTTTTTT.

The chain recombines TRBV27 with TRBJ2-7; TRBD1 matches at 10 bases. With 5 bases clipped from V and 4 bases from J, the junction kept 5 bases outside the gene matches. Germline V gene sequence: CDR1 MNHEY, CDR2 SMNVEV (reference sequence). CDR3 size: 14 residues. CDR3 bases: TGTGCCAGCAGTGTGAGGACAGGGGGTTACGAGCAGTACTTC. It specifies CASSVRTGGYEQYF.

V is TRBV6-5 and J is TRBJ1-2, with 7 nucleotides matching TRBD1. V was pared by 6 bases and J by 6 bases, with 7 bases of the junction left unmatched. Germline V lookup: CDR1 MNHEY, CDR2 SVGAGI. The CDR3 length is 13 residues. The CDR3 sequence: CASRTTGQDGYTF. In DNA form, the CDR3 reads TGTGCCAGCAGAACGACAGGGCAAGATGGCTACACCTTC.

The chain links TRBV19 to TRBJ1-1; 7 bases agree with TRBD1. Per germline, CDR1 LNHDA and CDR2 SQIVND (reference sequence). This CDR3 spans 15 amino acids. The J segment lost 4 bases and the V segment lost 4 bases, leaving 9 bases of the junction unmatched. In DNA, the CDR3 is TGTGCCAGTAGTAAAGTATGGGACAGAACCACTGAAGCTTTCTTT. This codes for CASSKVWDRTTEAFF.

The rearrangement uses TRBV4-3 and TRBJ2-1, with 11 nucleotides matching TRBD2. The CDR3 is 15 residues long. In germline, CDR1 is LGHNA, CDR2 YSLEER. V lost 1 base, J lost 9 bases, and 5 bases stayed unmatched. The CDR3 here is CASSQGTSGFGEQFF. As DNA, the CDR3 is TGCGCCAGCAGCCAAGGGACTAGCGGGTTTGGTGAGCAGTTCTTC.

The V call is TRBV27, the J call TRBJ1-5; the D is unclear. The V gene lost 5 bases and the J gene lost 3 bases, with 17 bases spanning the gap. The CDR3 is made up of 16 amino acids. Germline values: CDR1 MNHEY, CDR2 SMNVEV (reference sequence). CDR3 protein: CASSPSPVGINQPQHF. As DNA, the CDR3 is TGTGCCAGCAGTCCCAGTCCCGTGGGTATCAATCAGCCCCAGCATTTT.

The chain joins TRBV7-6 to TRBJ2-1, with 7 bases matching TRBD1. Trimming at V came to 6 bases and at J to 2 bases, leaving 16 bases not matched to a gene. CDR1 and CDR2 from the germline V gene are SGHVS and FNYEAQ. This CDR3 has 18 residues. The CDR3 DNA reads as TGTGCCAGCAGTGGGCCTTCTATTCGGGACAGAACCTACAATGAGCAGTTCTTC. Its protein is CASSGPSIRDRTYNEQFF.

The chain carries TRBV7-8 and TRBJ1-2; TRBD1 is a possible D gene (5 bases). CDR3 size: 13 residues. Deletions cut 6 bases from V and 10 bases from J, with 18 bases between. Germline V CDR1 and CDR2: SGHVS, FQNEAQ. The CDR3 DNA reads as TGTGCCAGCAGGTCTGTAGGTGAGGGACTCTACACCTTC. It translates to CASRSVGEGLYTF.

The chain carries TRBV4-1 and TRBJ2-1, with 10 bases lining up with TRBD2. The V gene end was trimmed by 1 base and the J gene end by 6 bases; junction bases not matched to a gene: 3. This CDR3 spans 15 amino acids. Germline V CDR1 and CDR2: MGHRA, YSYEKL. CDR3 sequence: CASSQGVAGGNEQFF. The CDR3 region has the DNA TGCGCCAGCAGCCAAGGGGTAGCGGGAGGCAATGAGCAGTTCTTC.

This clone appeared once. The rearrangement uses TRBV7-9 and TRBJ2-7; D uncertain. Trimming cost V 4 bases and J 6 bases, with 10 bases left between them. Germline V CDR1 and CDR2: SEHNR, FQNEAQ (reference sequence). The CDR3 totals 12 residues. CDR3 DNA: TGTGCCAGCAGCTGGGATGCTTCCGAGCAGTACTTC. Its protein product is CASSWDASEQYF.

J is TRBJ2-2 and V is TRBV13; unclear D gene. V lost 4 bases and J lost 6, with 6 bases in between. Germline V gives CDR1 PRHDT, CDR2 FYEKMQ (reference sequence). The CDR3 consists of 12 residues. The CDR3 DNA reads as TGTGCCAGCAGCTCAAGTCCCGGGGAGCTGTTTTTT. It is translated as CASSSSPGELFF.

This rearrangement joins TRBV4-1 to TRBJ1-4; weak D call: TRBD1 (5 bases). Germline V CDR1 and CDR2: MGHRA, YSYEKL. The CDR3 length is 16 residues. Trimming took off 0 bases at V and 2 bases at J, with 10 bases between the two ends. DNA for the CDR3: TGCGCCAGCAGCCAAGACACCGGGACCACTAATGAAAAACTGTTTTTT. Protein: CASSQDTGTTNEKLFF.

This rearrangement joins TRBV10-2 to TRBJ2-7, with 9 nucleotides matching TRBD2. J lost 5 bases, V lost 5 bases, and 13 bases had no gene match. This CDR3 is 16 amino acids long. Germline CDR1 reads WSHSY; CDR2 reads SAAADI. As DNA, the CDR3 is TGCGCCAGCAGTTACGTGTCTAGCGGGATATCGGACGAGCAGTACTTC. This encodes CASSYVSSGISDEQYF.

The chain is built from TRBV28 and TRBJ2-2; 7 bases agree with TRBD1. The CDR3 sequence is 13 residues long. Germline loops: CDR1 MDHEN, CDR2 SYDVKM. After removal of 7 bases from V and 7 bases from J, the junction contained 6 bases not matched to a gene. The CDR3 nucleotides are TGTGCCAGCACAATACAGGGGATCGGGGAGCTGTTTTTT. Translated: CASTIQGIGELFF.

This chain links TRBV27 with TRBJ1-1, with TRBD1 as a possible D gene (5 bases). Germline V gene sequence: CDR1 MNHEY, CDR2 SMNVEV (reference sequence). The CDR3 length is 13 residues. V gave up 6 bases and J gave up 1 base, with 9 bases separating them. The CDR3 sequence: CASRRGGNTEAFF. The CDR3 bases are TGTGCCAGCAGAAGGGGTGGGAACACTGAAGCTTTCTTT.

This clone was counted a single time. The chain employs TRBV29-1 and TRBJ2-1; D is uncertain. The CDR3 extends over 11 amino acids. V was shortened by 2 bases and J by 2 bases, with 1 base between the two germline ends. Germline loops: CDR1 SQVTM, CDR2 ANQGSEA. The CDR3 loop is CSVETYNEQFF. The CDR3 DNA follows: TGCAGCGTTGAAACCTACAATGAGCAGTTCTTC.

This clone was recorded a few times. The rearrangement uses TRBV5-5 and TRBJ1-1; D is unclear. V dropped 1 base and J dropped 1 base, with 11 bases sitting between them. The CDR3 loop spans 15 amino acids. CDR1 SGHKS and CDR2 YYEKEE come from the germline V gene (reference sequence). Here the CDR3 reads CASSLRPAGNTEAFF. CDR3 bases: TGTGCCAGCAGCTTGAGGCCCGCCGGGAACACTGAAGCTTTCTTT.